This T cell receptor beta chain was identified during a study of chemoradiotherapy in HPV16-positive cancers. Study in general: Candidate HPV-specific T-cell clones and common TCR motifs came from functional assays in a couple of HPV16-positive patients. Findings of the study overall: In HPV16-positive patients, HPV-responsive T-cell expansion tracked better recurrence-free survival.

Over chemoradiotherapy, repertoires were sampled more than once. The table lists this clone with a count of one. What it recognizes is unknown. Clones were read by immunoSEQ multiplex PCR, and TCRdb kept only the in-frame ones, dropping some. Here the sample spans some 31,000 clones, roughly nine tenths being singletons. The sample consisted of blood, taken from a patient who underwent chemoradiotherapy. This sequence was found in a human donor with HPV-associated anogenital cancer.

The CDR3 here is CSARDSEAFF. The CDR3 DNA reads TGCAGTGCTAGGGACAGTGAAGCTTTCTTT. The V call is TRBV20-1, the J call TRBJ1-1; D perhaps matches TRBD1 (6 bases). This CDR3 contains 10 residues. The germline V and J ends were trimmed by 3 bases and 7 bases, with 6 bases remaining between them. In germline, CDR1 is DFQATT, CDR2 SNEGSKA (reference sequence).